A selection of T cell receptor beta chains follows, all from one sample in a study of molecular identifiers for immune sequencing clone quantification. From the PCR reads, TCRdb called clonotypes with MiXCR, one entry per CDR3 protein. Of some 590,000 distinct CDR3 sequences in the sample, roughly 23% are singletons; the top ten hold 0.7% to 0.95%. The sample was naive CD8+ T cells from blood, with Jurkat cell RNA spiked in. The receptor set was obtained from a human donor in good health. Some libraries in this study had Jurkat cell RNA spiked in. Both conserved end residues are part of each CDR3. The D gene is left open where the match is weak. Some rows have no size entry. The others give once, few or many, or a class for an expanded clone.

v_gene,d_gene,len,abundance,j_gene,CDR3aa,CDR3nt
TRBV5-1,-,18,few,TRBJ2-1,CASSYKENRVRSYNEQFF,TGCGCCAGCAGCTACAAAGAGAACAGGGTTCGATCCTACAATGAGCAGTTCTTC
TRBV9,-,15,few,TRBJ2-3,CASSWDSGSTDTQYF,TGTGCCAGCAGCTGGGACTCGGGCAGCACAGATACGCAGTATTTT
TRBV13,TRBD1,15,-,TRBJ1-2,CASRQRGRGDYGYTF,TGTGCCAGCAGGCAAAGGGGGCGCGGAGACTATGGCTACACCTTC
TRBV7-9,-,13,many,TRBJ1-1,CASSPLVGSEAFF,TGTGCCAGCAGCCCCCTAGTGGGGTCTGAAGCTTTCTTT
TRBV5-1,-,15,-,TRBJ2-7,CASSLISAGTYEQYF,TGCGCCAGCAGCTTGATTTCTGCTGGGACCTACGAGCAGTACTTC
TRBV3-1,-,14,many,TRBJ1-1,CASSQFRREREAFF,TGTGCCAGCAGCCAATTCCGACGGGAGAGAGAAGCTTTCTTT
TRBV27,-,15,many,TRBJ1-4,CASSLSTGLNEKLFF,TGTGCCAGCAGTTTATCAACAGGGCTTAATGAAAAACTGTTTTTT
TRBV28,TRBD2,17,-,TRBJ2-7,CASSLFPGVAGNYEQYF,TGTGCCAGCAGTTTATTCCCCGGGGTAGCGGGGAACTACGAGCAGTACTTC
TRBV7-2,-,15,many,TRBJ2-7,CASSPMGGQTYEQYF,TGTGCCAGCAGCCCCATGGGGGGACAAACCTACGAGCAGTACTTC
TRBV19,-,15,-,TRBJ2-3,CASRTAHYATDTQYF,TGTGCCAGTAGAACGGCCCACTACGCGACAGATACGCAGTATTTT
TRBV30,TRBD1,13,few,TRBJ2-2,CAGDRVNTGELFF,TGTGCCGGGGACAGGGTGAACACCGGGGAGCTGTTTTTT
TRBV28,TRBD2,12,many,TRBJ2-5,CAIRRGGETQYF,TGTGCCATCCGGAGGGGAGGGGAGACCCAGTACTTC
TRBV19,-,15,-,TRBJ1-4,CASSIRTATNEKLFF,TGTGCCAGTAGTATCAGAACGGCAACTAATGAAAAACTGTTTTTT
TRBV6-2/TRBV6-3,-,14,few,TRBJ2-1,CASSYGLRDYEQFF,TGTGCCAGCAGTTACGGGTTGAGGGACTATGAGCAGTTCTTC
TRBV28,-,12,many,TRBJ2-7,CASSLNSGEQYF,TGTGCCAGCAGTTTAAACAGCGGCGAGCAGTACTTC
TRBV7-9,-,13,many,TRBJ1-1,CASSPGRATEAFF,TGTGCCAGCAGCCCAGGCAGGGCTACTGAAGCTTTCTTT
TRBV11-1,-,14,few,TRBJ2-1,CASSLGGTYRAAFF,TGTGCCAGCAGCTTAGGAGGGACTTACCGGGCTGCGTTCTTC
TRBV27,TRBD1,15,few,TRBJ2-7,CASSSPGTGPYEQYF,TGTGCCAGCAGTTCACCCGGGACAGGACCCTACGAGCAGTACTTC
TRBV5-5,TRBD2,16,few,TRBJ2-1,CASRQELAGGRNEQFF,TGTGCCAGCAGACAAGAACTAGCGGGAGGTCGCAATGAGCAGTTCTTC
TRBV4-2,-,15,many,TRBJ2-3,CASPTWPGSTDTQYF,TGTGCCAGCCCCACTTGGCCCGGGAGCACAGATACGCAGTATTTT
TRBV2,-,12,many,TRBJ2-7,CASSVGGNEQYF,TGTGCCAGCAGTGTCGGAGGGAACGAGCAGTACTTC
TRBV24-1,-,13,-,TRBJ2-2,CATAAGATGELFF,TGTGCCACCGCCGCGGGGGCAACCGGGGAGCTGTTTTTT
TRBV6-2/TRBV6-3,-,14,once,TRBJ1-1,CASSGGLANTEACF,TGTGCCAGCAGCGGGGGGCTGGCGAACACTGAAGCTTGCTTT
TRBV5-1,-,15,many,TRBJ2-6,CASSLEGAGANVLTF,TGTGCCAGCAGCTTGGAAGGGGCTGGGGCCAACGTCCTGACTTTC
TRBV9,TRBD2,16,few,TRBJ2-1,CASSGRGFGRGNEQFF,TGTGCCAGCAGCGGGAGAGGATTCGGGAGGGGTAATGAGCAGTTCTTC
TRBV27,-,14,many,TRBJ2-3,CASSFLGGTDTQYF,TGTGCCAGCAGTTTTCTGGGAGGCACAGATACGCAGTATTTT
TRBV27,-,12,-,TRBJ1-2,CASRTTNYGYTF,TGTGCCAGCAGGACAACTAACTATGGCTACACCTTC
TRBV7-9,TRBD1,15,-,TRBJ2-5,CATATTGGAQETQYF,TGTGCCACCGCCACCACAGGGGGAGCGCAAGAGACCCAGTACTTC
TRBV9,-,14,-,TRBJ2-7,CASSVDWTYYEQYF,TGTGCCAGCAGCGTAGATTGGACTTACTACGAGCAGTACTTC
TRBV24-1,TRBD1,17,-,TRBJ2-3,CATSAQGTGNRTDTQYF,TGTGCCACCAGTGCCCAGGGGACAGGAAACCGGACAGATACGCAGTATTTT
TRBV7-9,-,15,many,TRBJ1-2,CASSLDQGWGYGYTF,TGTGCCAGCAGCTTAGATCAGGGATGGGGCTATGGCTACACCTTC
TRBV28,TRBD1,17,few,TRBJ1-5,CASKNDVWTGSNQPQHF,TGTGCCAGCAAGAATGACGTCTGGACAGGCAGCAATCAGCCCCAGCATTTT
TRBV3-1,-,13,many,TRBJ2-2,CASSQRQAGELFF,TGTGCCAGCAGCCAACGACAGGCTGGGGAGCTGTTTTTT
TRBV3-1,TRBD1,16,few,TRBJ1-1,CASSKDRDRLVTEAFF,TGTGCCAGCAGCAAAGATCGGGACAGGTTGGTGACTGAAGCTTTCTTT
TRBV6-1,TRBD1,16,-,TRBJ1-1,CASSGPGQGALLEAFF,TGTGCCAGCAGTGGGCCGGGACAGGGGGCGCTTTTGGAAGCTTTCTTT
TRBV11-2,-,13,once,TRBJ2-1,CVSSLDRGHEQFF,TGTGTCAGCAGCTTAGATCGGGGTCATGAGCAGTTCTTC
TRBV20-1,-,11,-,TRBJ2-7,CSAKHSREQYF,TGCAGTGCTAAACACAGCCGCGAGCAGTACTTC
TRBV7-2,TRBD1,16,few,TRBJ2-7,CASSGDRGRIHYEQYF,TGTGCCAGCAGCGGGGACAGGGGGCGGATACACTACGAGCAGTACTTC
TRBV25-1,-,15,many,TRBJ1-4,CASSSGTPTNEKLFF,TGTGCCAGCAGCTCTGGGACACCAACTAATGAAAAACTGTTTTTT
TRBV20-1,-,15,many,TRBJ1-3,CSAREPDRPGNTIYF,TGCAGTGCTAGAGAACCGGACCGTCCTGGAAACACCATATATTTT
TRBV5-1,TRBD1,16,many,TRBJ2-7,CASSLAGDRRRYEQYF,TGCGCCAGCAGCTTGGCGGGGGACAGGCGACGATACGAGCAGTACTTC
TRBV5-4,TRBD2,14,many,TRBJ2-5,CASRISGSQETQYF,TGTGCCAGCAGAATAAGCGGGAGCCAAGAGACCCAGTACTTC
TRBV11-2,-,15,-,TRBJ2-5,CASSPGNHGQETQYF,TGTGCCAGCAGCCCCGGAAATCACGGCCAAGAGACCCAGTACTTC
TRBV7-8,TRBD1,17,many,TRBJ2-6,CASSWTTGLSGANVLTF,TGTGCCAGCAGCTGGACGACAGGGCTCTCTGGGGCCAACGTCCTGACTTTC
TRBV15,TRBD1,15,few,TRBJ2-7,CATSRAGTGDYEQYF,TGTGCCACCAGCAGAGCCGGGACAGGGGACTACGAGCAGTACTTC
TRBV19,-,15,many,TRBJ1-5,CASRHRAYSNQPQHF,TGTGCCAGTAGGCACAGGGCTTATAGCAATCAGCCCCAGCATTTT
TRBV6-4,-,14,few,TRBJ1-1,CASRQTEANTEAFF,TGTGCCAGCAGGCAAACAGAGGCGAACACTGAAGCTTTCTTT
TRBV11-2,TRBD1,15,many,TRBJ2-7,CASSFNPGQGPEQYF,TGTGCCAGCAGCTTCAACCCCGGACAGGGGCCCGAGCAGTACTTC
TRBV6-2/TRBV6-3,-,15,few,TRBJ2-2,CASSPTTGNTGELFF,TGTGCCAGCTCACCAACGACAGGGAACACCGGGGAGCTGTTTTTT
TRBV28,-,16,-,TRBJ1-6,CASSASGTLNNSPIHF,TGTGCCAGCAGTGCCTCCGGGACCCTCAATAATTCACCCATCCACTTT
TRBV29-1,-,16,many,TRBJ2-3,CSVVGTRFANTDTQYF,TGCAGCGTTGTGGGAACAAGGTTTGCAAACACAGATACGCAGTATTTT
TRBV4-3,TRBD1,16,-,TRBJ1-6,CASGQDWTGSESPLHF,TGCGCCAGCGGCCAAGATTGGACAGGGTCAGAATCACCCCTCCACTTT
TRBV20-1,TRBD1,14,-,TRBJ2-1,CSASRTGMGNEQFF,TGCAGTGCTTCGCGGACAGGGATGGGGAATGAGCAGTTCTTC
TRBV28,-,13,-,TRBJ2-2,CASSLSHTGELFF,TGTGCCAGCAGTTTGTCGCACACCGGGGAGCTGTTTTTT
TRBV30,TRBD1,16,many,TRBJ1-1,CAWSVRGQGENTEAFF,TGTGCCTGGAGTGTAAGAGGACAGGGGGAGAACACTGAAGCTTTCTTT
TRBV14,-,14,many,TRBJ1-1,CASSQGSWGTEAFF,TGTGCCAGCAGCCAAGGCAGTTGGGGGACTGAAGCTTTCTTT
TRBV5-6,TRBD1,16,-,TRBJ1-3,CASSILVQGAGNTIYF,TGTGCCAGCAGCATCCTTGTGCAGGGGGCTGGTAACACCATATATTTT
TRBV7-2,TRBD1,16,many,TRBJ2-5,CASSLVTGGIVVTQYF,TGTGCCAGCAGCTTAGTTACAGGGGGCATTGTAGTGACCCAGTACTTC